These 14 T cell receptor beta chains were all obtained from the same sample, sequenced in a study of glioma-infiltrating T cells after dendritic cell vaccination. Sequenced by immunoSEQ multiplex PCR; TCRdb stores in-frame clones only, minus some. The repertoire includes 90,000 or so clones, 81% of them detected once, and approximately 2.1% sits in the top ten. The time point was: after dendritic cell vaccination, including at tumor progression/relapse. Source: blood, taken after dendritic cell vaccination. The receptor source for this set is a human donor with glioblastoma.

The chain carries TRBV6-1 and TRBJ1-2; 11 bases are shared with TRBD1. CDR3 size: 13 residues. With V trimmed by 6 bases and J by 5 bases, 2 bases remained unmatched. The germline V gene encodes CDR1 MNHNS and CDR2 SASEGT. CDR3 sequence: CASRGDRGYGYTF. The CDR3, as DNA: TGTGCCAGCAGGGGGGACAGGGGGTATGGCTACACCTTC.

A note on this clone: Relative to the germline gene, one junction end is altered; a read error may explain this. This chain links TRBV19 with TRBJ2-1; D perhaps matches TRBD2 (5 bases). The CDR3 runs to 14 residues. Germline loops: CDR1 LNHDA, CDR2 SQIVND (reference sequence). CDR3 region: CANSISPGYNEQFF. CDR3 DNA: TGTGCCAATAGTATATCTCCGGGATACAATGAGCAGTTCTTC.

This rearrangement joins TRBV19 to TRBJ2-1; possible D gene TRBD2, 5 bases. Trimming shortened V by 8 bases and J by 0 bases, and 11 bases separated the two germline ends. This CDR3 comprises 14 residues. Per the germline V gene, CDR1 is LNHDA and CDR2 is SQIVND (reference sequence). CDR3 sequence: CASSPGSSYNEQFF. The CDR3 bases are TGTGCCAGTTCCCCGGGGAGCTCCTACAATGAGCAGTTCTTC.

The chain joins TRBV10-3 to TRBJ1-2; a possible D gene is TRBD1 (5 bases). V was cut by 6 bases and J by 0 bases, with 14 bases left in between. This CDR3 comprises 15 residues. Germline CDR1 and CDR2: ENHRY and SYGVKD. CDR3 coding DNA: TGTGCCATCAGGCCCCCCGACAGATCTAACTATGGCTACACCTTC. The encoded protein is CAIRPPDRSNYGYTF.

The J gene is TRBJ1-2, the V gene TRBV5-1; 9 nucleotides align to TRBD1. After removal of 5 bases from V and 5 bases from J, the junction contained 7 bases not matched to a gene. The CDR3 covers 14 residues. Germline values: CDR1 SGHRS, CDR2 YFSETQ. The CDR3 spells CASRSDRGGYGYTF. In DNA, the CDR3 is TGCGCCAGCAGATCGGACAGGGGCGGGTATGGCTACACCTTC.

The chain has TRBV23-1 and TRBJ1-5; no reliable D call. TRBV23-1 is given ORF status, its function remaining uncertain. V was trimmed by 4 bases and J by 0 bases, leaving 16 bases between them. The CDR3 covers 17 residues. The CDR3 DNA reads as TGCGCCAGCAGTCTCCAGAGACACACACATAGCAATCAGCCCCAGCATTTT. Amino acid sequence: CASSLQRHTHSNQPQHF.

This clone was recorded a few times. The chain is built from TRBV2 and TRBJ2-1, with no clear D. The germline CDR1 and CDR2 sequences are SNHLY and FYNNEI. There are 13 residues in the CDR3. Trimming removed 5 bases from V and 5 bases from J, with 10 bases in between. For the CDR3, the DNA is TGTGCCAGCAGTAATGAGATAAACAATGAGCAGTTCTTC. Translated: CASSNEINNEQFF.

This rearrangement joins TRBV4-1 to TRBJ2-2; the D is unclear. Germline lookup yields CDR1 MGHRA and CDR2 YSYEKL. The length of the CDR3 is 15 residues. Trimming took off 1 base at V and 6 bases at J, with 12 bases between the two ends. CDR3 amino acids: CASSQVSLLSGELFF. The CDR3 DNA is TGCGCCAGCAGCCAAGTCTCTCTCCTCTCCGGGGAGCTGTTTTTT.

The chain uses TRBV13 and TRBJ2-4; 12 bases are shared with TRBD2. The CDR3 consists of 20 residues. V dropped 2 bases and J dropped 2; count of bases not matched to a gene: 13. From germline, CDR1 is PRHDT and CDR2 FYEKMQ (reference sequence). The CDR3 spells CASSLTPGLAGGGSKNIQYF. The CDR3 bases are TGTGCCAGCAGCTTAACTCCGGGACTAGCGGGTGGGGGGTCCAAAAACATTCAGTACTTC.

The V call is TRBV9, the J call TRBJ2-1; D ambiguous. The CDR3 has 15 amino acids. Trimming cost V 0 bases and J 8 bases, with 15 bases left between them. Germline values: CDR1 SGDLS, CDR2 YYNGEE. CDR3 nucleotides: TGTGCCAGCAGCGTAGCGCCGGGTATAGTGTATGAGCAGTTCTTC. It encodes CASSVAPGIVYEQFF.

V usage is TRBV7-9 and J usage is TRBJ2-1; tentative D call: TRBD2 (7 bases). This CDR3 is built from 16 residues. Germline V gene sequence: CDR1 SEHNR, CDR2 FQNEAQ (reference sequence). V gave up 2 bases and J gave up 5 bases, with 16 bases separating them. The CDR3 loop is CASSLYRGGDDNEQFF. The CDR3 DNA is TGTGCCAGCAGCTTATATAGAGGGGGGGACGACAATGAGCAGTTCTTC.

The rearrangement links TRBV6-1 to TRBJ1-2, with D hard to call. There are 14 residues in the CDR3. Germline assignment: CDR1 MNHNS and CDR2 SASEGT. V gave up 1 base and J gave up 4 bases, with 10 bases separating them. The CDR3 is CASSEDRFGYGYTF. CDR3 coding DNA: TGTGCCAGCAGTGAAGACAGATTCGGCTATGGCTACACCTTC.

CDR3 bases: TGTGCCAGTAGTTCAGGACAGGGAGGCACAGATACGCAGTATTTT. Protein sequence: CASSSGQGGTDTQYF. This chain links TRBV19 with TRBJ2-3, with 8 bases aligning to TRBD1. The germline V gene has CDR1 LNHDA and CDR2 SQIVND (reference sequence). The V and J ends lost 5 bases and 1 base, in that order; junction bases with no gene match: 5. The CDR3 runs 15 residues.

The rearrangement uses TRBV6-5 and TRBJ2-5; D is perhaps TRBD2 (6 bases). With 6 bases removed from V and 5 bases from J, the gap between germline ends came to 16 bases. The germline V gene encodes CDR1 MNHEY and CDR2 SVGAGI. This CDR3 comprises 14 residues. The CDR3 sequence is CASSPSPTRETQYF. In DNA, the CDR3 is TGTGCCAGCAGCCCCTCGCCGACTAGGGAGACCCAGTACTTC.